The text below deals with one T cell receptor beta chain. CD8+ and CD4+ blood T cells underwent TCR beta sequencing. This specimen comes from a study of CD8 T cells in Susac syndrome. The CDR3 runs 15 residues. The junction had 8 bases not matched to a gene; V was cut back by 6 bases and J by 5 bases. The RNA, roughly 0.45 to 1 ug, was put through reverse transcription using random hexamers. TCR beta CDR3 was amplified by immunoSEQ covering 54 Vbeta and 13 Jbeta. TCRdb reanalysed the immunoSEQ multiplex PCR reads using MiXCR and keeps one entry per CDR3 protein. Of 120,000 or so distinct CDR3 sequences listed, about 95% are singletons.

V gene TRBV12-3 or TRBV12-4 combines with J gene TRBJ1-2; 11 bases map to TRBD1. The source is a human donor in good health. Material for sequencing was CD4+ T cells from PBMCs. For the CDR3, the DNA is TGTGCCAGCAGGGGATCGGACAGGGGGCTTTATGGCTACACCTTC. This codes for CASRGSDRGLYGYTF.